These 12 T cell receptor beta chains were all obtained from the same sample, sequenced in a study of control samples from healthy donors and cancer patients. Libraries were prepared by immunoSEQ multiplex PCR; TCRdb keeps only in-frame clonotypes and omits some of them. The sample yields tens of thousands of clones, around 89% seen once. Input material: blood. The receptors originated from a man between 50 and 59 years old in good health.

The chain carries TRBV9 and TRBJ2-5; D is uncertain. V lost 0 bases and J 3 bases, leaving 9 bases between the germline ends. The germline CDR1 and CDR2 sequences are SGDLS and YYNGEE. CDR3 length equals 14 residues. The CDR3 nucleotides read TGTGCCAGCAGCGTAGAGGGCAGTGAAGAGACCCAGTACTTC. This sequence encodes CASSVEGSEETQYF.

J is TRBJ2-3 and V is TRBV10-3; D is perhaps TRBD2 (6 bases). The CDR3 contains 15 residues. Germline CDR1 is ENHRY and CDR2 is SYGVKD. With 0 bases removed from V and 6 bases from J, the gap between germline ends came to 13 bases. In DNA form, the CDR3 reads TGTGCCATCAGTGAGTCAGGGTCCCGGGGGGATACGCAGTATTTT. It specifies CAISESGSRGDTQYF.

The CDR3 DNA sequence: TGTGCCAGCAGCAGCCTCGGGGCTGTACAGGAGACCCAGTACTTC. Its protein is CASSSLGAVQETQYF. This chain joins TRBV7-2 and TRBJ2-5; D is tentatively TRBD1 or TRBD2 (5 bases each). The ends were cut back, 5 bases at V and 5 bases at J, with 18 bases in the middle. The CDR3 contains 15 residues. Germline-derived CDR1 and CDR2 are SGHTA and FQGNSA.

This chain uses TRBV24-1 with TRBJ2-7; TRBD2 aligns across 14 bases. V trimming: 7 bases; J trimming: 0 bases; junction bases outside the gene matches: 4. Germline loops: CDR1 KGHDR, CDR2 SFDVKD. The CDR3 runs to 16 residues. The CDR3 sequence: CATRRGLAGVSYEQYF. CDR3 bases: TGTGCCACCAGGAGGGGACTAGCGGGGGTCTCCTACGAGCAGTACTTC.

This clone showed up just a few times. The chain has TRBV2 and TRBJ2-4; D could derive from TRBD1 or TRBD2 (6 bases each). Germline V gene sequence: CDR1 SNHLY, CDR2 FYNNEI. The CDR3 length is 15 residues. Between the trimmed V and J ends, which lost 0 bases and 6 bases, there was a span of 12 bases. CDR3 sequence reads: CASSEAPGGGNIQYF. The CDR3 nucleotides are TGTGCCAGCAGTGAAGCGCCAGGAGGGGGAAACATTCAGTACTTC.

The rearrangement uses TRBV12-5 and TRBJ2-5; no reliable D call. The CDR3 sequence is 13 residues long. V lost 2 bases, J lost 2 bases, and 6 bases lay in between. Germline V gives CDR1 LGHNT, CDR2 FRNRAP. As DNA, the CDR3 is TGTGCTAGTGGTTTGAGCCAACAAGAGACCCAGTACTTC. It specifies CASGLSQQETQYF. The full variable domain, with the rest looked up from reference TRBV12-5 and TRBJ2-5, is DARVTQTPRHKVTEMGQEVTMRCQPILGHNTVFWYRQTMMQGLELLAYFRNRAPLDDSGMPKDRFSAEMPDATLATLKIQPSEPRDSAVYFCASGLSQQETQYFGPGTRLLVL.

This chain joins TRBV14 and TRBJ2-5, with D possibly TRBD1 on 5 matching bases. V shed 0 bases and J shed 9 bases, with 8 bases lying between them. The germline gives CDR1 SGHDN, CDR2 FVKESK. CDR3 length equals 12 residues. DNA for the CDR3: TGTGCCAGCAGCCAAGATCCCAGGGCCCAGTACTTC. Its protein product is CASSQDPRAQYF.

In its sample, this clone was seen a few times. This chain uses TRBV3-1 (or the pseudogene TRBV3-2) with TRBJ1-1, with D perhaps matching TRBD1 (6 bases). The CDR3 sequence is 15 residues long. The germline V gene encodes CDR1 LGHDT and CDR2 YNNKEL (reference sequence). V gave up 2 bases and J gave up 5 bases, with 15 bases separating them. CDR3 nucleotide sequence: TGTGCCAGCAGCCAAAGGAAGGGGGTCGGAACTGAAGCTTTCTTT. Translated: CASSQRKGVGTEAFF.

In nucleotides, the CDR3 is TGCGCCAGCAGCATCGACGCCAATAATGAAAAACTGTTTTTT. This codes for CASSIDANNEKLFF. This chain joins TRBV5-1 and TRBJ1-4; the D is unclear. The germline V gene encodes CDR1 SGHRS and CDR2 YFSETQ. This CDR3 is built from 14 residues. Trimming removed 4 bases from V and 4 bases from J, with 11 bases in between.

The chain uses TRBV4-2 and TRBJ2-1; tentatively, D is TRBD2 (5 bases). Trimming cost V 0 bases and J 0 bases, with 12 bases left between them. The germline CDR1 and CDR2 sequences are LGHNA and YNFKEQ. The CDR3 is 17 residues long. The CDR3 DNA is TGTGCCAGCAGCCAAGAGGCCTTGGGGAGCTCCTACAATGAGCAGTTCTTC. It yields the protein CASSQEALGSSYNEQFF.

This chain uses TRBV3-1 (or the pseudogene TRBV3-2) with TRBJ1-5; D is perhaps TRBD1 (6 bases). Trimming stripped 1 base from V and 5 bases from J, with 9 bases between. The germline CDR1 and CDR2 sequences are LGHDT and YNNKEL (reference sequence). The CDR3 contains 14 residues. This CDR3 reads CASSQAQGHQPQHF. CDR3 DNA sequence: TGTGCCAGCAGCCAAGCGCAGGGGCATCAGCCCCAGCATTTT.

J is TRBJ2-2 and V is TRBV19; a weak D match, TRBD1 (6 bases). V was shortened by 5 bases and J by 6 bases, with 10 bases between the two germline ends. CDR1 LNHDA and CDR2 SQIVND come from the germline V gene (reference sequence). CDR3 size: 13 residues. The CDR3 DNA follows: TGTGCCAGTAGTGTCAGGGGTTCCGGGGAGCTGTTTTTT. Translating gives CASSVRGSGELFF.